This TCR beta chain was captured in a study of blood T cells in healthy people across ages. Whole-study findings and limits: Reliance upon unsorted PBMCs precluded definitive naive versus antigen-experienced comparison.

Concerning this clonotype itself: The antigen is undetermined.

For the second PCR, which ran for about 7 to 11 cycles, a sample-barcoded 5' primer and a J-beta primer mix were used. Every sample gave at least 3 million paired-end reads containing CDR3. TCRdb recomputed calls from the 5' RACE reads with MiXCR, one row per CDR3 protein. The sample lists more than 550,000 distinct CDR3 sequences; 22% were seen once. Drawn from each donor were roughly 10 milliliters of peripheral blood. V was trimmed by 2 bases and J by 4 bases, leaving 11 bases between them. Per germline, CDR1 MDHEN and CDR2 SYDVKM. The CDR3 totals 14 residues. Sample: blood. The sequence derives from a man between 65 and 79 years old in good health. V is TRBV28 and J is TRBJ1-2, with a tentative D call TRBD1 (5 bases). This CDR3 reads CASSLIGGGYGYTF. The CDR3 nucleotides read TGTGCCAGCAGTTTAATCGGGGGGGGCTATGGCTACACCTTC.